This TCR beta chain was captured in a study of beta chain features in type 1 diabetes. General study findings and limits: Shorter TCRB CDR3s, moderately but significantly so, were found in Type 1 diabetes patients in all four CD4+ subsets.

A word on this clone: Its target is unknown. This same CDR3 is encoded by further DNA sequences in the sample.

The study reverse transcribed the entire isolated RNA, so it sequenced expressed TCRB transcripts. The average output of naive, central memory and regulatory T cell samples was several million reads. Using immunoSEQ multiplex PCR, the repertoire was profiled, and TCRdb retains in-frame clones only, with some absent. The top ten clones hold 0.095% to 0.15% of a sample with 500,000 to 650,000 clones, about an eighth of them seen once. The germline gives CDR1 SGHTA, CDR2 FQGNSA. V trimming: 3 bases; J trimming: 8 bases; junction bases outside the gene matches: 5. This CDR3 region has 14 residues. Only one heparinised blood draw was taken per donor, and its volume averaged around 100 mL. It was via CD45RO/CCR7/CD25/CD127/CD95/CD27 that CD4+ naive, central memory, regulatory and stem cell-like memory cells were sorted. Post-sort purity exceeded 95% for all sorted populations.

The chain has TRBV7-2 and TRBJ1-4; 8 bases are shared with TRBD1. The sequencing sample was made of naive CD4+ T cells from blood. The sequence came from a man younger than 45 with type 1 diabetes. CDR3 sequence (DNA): TGTGCCAGCAGCTTCGGACAGGGAGGGGAAAAACTGTTTTTT. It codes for CASSFGQGGEKLFF.